This TCR beta chain was captured in a study of shared clonotypes between healthy human individuals. Worth noting for this clone: Its antigen is not known.

Study-level results: Clonotypes which were not shared had lower generation probabilities than clonotypes that all four donors shared. Clonotype sharing among donors likely depends on sequencing depth. In this cohort, only blood was sampled, and tissue repertoires likely differ.

In replicate PCRs of sorted subsets, 150 to 200 ng DNA, approximately 28,000 T cell genomes, was used. Using immunoSEQ multiplex PCR, the repertoire was profiled, and TCRdb retains in-frame clones only, with some absent. The sample carries a few hundred thousand clones, around 97% recorded once. The sample consisted of naive CD4+ T cells sorted from blood. Sample subset: CD45RA+ positively selected. The TCR comes from a woman aged 25 to 39 in good health.

The CDR3 loop reads CASSPPGGKYNEQFF. CDR3 sequence (DNA): TGTGCCAGCTCACCCCCGGGAGGGAAATACAATGAGCAGTTCTTC. The chain links TRBV18 to TRBJ2-1; 8 bases align to TRBD2. The CDR3 runs to 15 residues. Per the germline V gene, CDR1 is KGHSH and CDR2 is LQKENI. The ends lost 3 bases at V and 4 bases at J; junction bases unmatched: 5.